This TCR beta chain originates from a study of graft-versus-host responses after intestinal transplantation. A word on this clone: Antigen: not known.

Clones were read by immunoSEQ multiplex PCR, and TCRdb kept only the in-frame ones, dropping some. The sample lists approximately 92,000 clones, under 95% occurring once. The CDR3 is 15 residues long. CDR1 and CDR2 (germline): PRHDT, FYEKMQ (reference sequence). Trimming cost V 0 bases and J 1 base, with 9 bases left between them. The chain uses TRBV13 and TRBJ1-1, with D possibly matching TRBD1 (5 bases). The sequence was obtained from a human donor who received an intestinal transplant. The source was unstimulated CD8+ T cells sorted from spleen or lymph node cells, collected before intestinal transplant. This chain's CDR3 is CASSLGRGGNTEAFF. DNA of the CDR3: TGTGCCAGCAGCTTAGGTAGGGGTGGGAACACTGAAGCTTTCTTT.